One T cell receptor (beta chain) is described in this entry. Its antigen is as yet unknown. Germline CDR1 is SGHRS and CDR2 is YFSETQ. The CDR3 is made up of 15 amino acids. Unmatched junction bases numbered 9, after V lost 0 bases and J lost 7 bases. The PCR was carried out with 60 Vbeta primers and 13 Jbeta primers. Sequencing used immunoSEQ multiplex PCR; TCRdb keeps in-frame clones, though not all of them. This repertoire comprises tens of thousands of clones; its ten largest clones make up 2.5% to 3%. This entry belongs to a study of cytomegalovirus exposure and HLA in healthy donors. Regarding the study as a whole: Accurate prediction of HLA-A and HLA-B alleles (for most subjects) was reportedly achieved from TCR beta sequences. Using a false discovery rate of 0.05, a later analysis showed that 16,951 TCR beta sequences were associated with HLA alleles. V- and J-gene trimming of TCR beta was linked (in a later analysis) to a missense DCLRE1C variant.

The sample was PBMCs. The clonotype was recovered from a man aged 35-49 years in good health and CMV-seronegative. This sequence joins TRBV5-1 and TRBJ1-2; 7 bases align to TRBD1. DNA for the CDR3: TGCGCCAGCAGCTTGGCCGGTCAGTCAGGGGGTGGCTACACCTTC. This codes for CASSLAGQSGGGYTF.